A selection of T cell receptor beta chains follows, all from one sample in a study of cytomegalovirus exposure and HLA in healthy donors. Measured with immunoSEQ multiplex PCR; TCRdb has only the in-frame clones, and not every one. The sample yields more than 80,000 clones, about 85% seen once. The material sequenced was PBMCs. These receptors all come from a girl aged 2 to 10 in good health and CMV-seropositive. The CDR3 runs from the conserved cysteine through the conserved F or W. Fields, in order: J gene, V gene, CDR3 length, clone size, D gene, CDR3 DNA, CDR3 protein. A D gene is named only where the DNA matches it firmly. Clone size is not always given. Where it is, it says once, few, many or a class for expanded clones.

j_gene: TRBJ1-2
v_gene: TRBV7-8
len: 16
abundance: NA
d_gene: NA
CDR3nt: TGTGCCAGCAGCGAACTCCGGGACTTCTCTAACTATGGCTACACCTTC
CDR3aa: CASSELRDFSNYGYTF

j_gene: TRBJ2-1
v_gene: TRBV28
len: 16
abundance: NA
d_gene: TRBD2
CDR3nt: TGTGCCAGCAGTTCTAGCGGGAGGTTATTCTACAATGAGCAGTTCTTC
CDR3aa: CASSSSGRLFYNEQFF

j_gene: TRBJ1-5
v_gene: TRBV27
len: 15
abundance: NA
d_gene: TRBD1
CDR3nt: TGTGCCAGCAGTCCAACAGGGGGCAGAAATCAGCCCCAGCATTTT
CDR3aa: CASSPTGGRNQPQHF

j_gene: TRBJ1-4
v_gene: TRBV19
len: 15
abundance: once
d_gene: NA
CDR3nt: TGTGCCAGTACCTCATATATAGCGGGGCATGAAAAACTGTTTTTT
CDR3aa: CASTSYIAGHEKLFF

j_gene: TRBJ2-7
v_gene: TRBV28
len: 13
abundance: NA
d_gene: NA
CDR3nt: TGTGCCAGCACCTTCGGACAGCGCTACGAGCAGTACTTC
CDR3aa: CASTFGQRYEQYF

j_gene: TRBJ1-5
v_gene: TRBV19
len: 15
abundance: NA
d_gene: TRBD1
CDR3nt: TGTGCCAGTACCAGACAGGGTCTGGGCAATCAGCCCCAGCATTTT
CDR3aa: CASTRQGLGNQPQHF

j_gene: TRBJ1-1
v_gene: TRBV28
len: 11
abundance: NA
d_gene: NA
CDR3nt: TGTGCCACCCAAGCGAACACTGAAGCTTTCTTT
CDR3aa: CATQANTEAFF

j_gene: TRBJ1-2
v_gene: TRBV6-5
len: 15
abundance: NA
d_gene: TRBD1
CDR3nt: TGTGCCAGCAGTAATCACCGGGACAGATTGGATGGCTACACCTTC
CDR3aa: CASSNHRDRLDGYTF

j_gene: TRBJ1-1
v_gene: TRBV2
len: 13
abundance: NA
d_gene: NA
CDR3nt: TGTGCCAGCAGTGGACATTTGAACACTGAAGCTTTCTTT
CDR3aa: CASSGHLNTEAFF

j_gene: TRBJ1-5
v_gene: TRBV19
len: 13
abundance: NA
d_gene: NA
CDR3nt: TGTGCCAGTAGTATAGAACTCAATCAGCCCCAGCATTTT
CDR3aa: CASSIELNQPQHF

j_gene: TRBJ2-3
v_gene: TRBV10-3
len: 15
abundance: NA
d_gene: TRBD2
CDR3nt: TGTGCCATCAACTCGGGGGAGGGAAGCACAGATACGCAGTATTTT
CDR3aa: CAINSGEGSTDTQYF

j_gene: TRBJ2-7
v_gene: TRBV5-6
len: 19
abundance: NA
d_gene: NA
CDR3nt: TGTGCCAGCAGCTCGTTTGGGACTCAGGGACAGCTCGGTTTTATGGAGCAGTACTTC
CDR3aa: CASSSFGTQGQLGFMEQYF

j_gene: TRBJ1-1
v_gene: TRBV18
len: 12
abundance: NA
d_gene: NA
CDR3nt: TGTGCCAGCTCCCCAAGCCCCACTGAAGCTTTCTTT
CDR3aa: CASSPSPTEAFF

j_gene: TRBJ1-5
v_gene: TRBV7-2
len: 14
abundance: few
d_gene: NA
CDR3nt: TGTGCCAGCAGCTTGGGGCTTGGCAATCAGCCCCAGCATTTT
CDR3aa: CASSLGLGNQPQHF

j_gene: TRBJ2-5
v_gene: TRBV18
len: 13
abundance: NA
d_gene: NA
CDR3nt: TGTGCCAGCTCGCCAGAGGTAGAGGAGACCCAGTACTTC
CDR3aa: CASSPEVEETQYF

j_gene: TRBJ2-5
v_gene: TRBV5-4
len: 14
abundance: NA
d_gene: NA
CDR3nt: TGTGCCAGCAGCTTGAATACAGGGAAAGAGACCCAGTACTTC
CDR3aa: CASSLNTGKETQYF

j_gene: TRBJ1-2
v_gene: TRBV9
len: 13
abundance: once
d_gene: TRBD1
CDR3nt: TGTGCCAGCAGCCTTGGACAGGGACTTGGCTACACCTTC
CDR3aa: CASSLGQGLGYTF

j_gene: TRBJ2-2
v_gene: TRBV9
len: 17
abundance: NA
d_gene: NA
CDR3nt: TGTGCCAGCAGCGTAGTGGGGGGACCCGGGAACACCGGGGAGCTGTTTTTT
CDR3aa: CASSVVGGPGNTGELFF

j_gene: TRBJ2-3
v_gene: TRBV7-2
len: 18
abundance: NA
d_gene: TRBD2
CDR3nt: TGTGCCAGCAGCTTAGCTCCCCGACTAGCGCAGATGAAGGATACGCAGTATTTT
CDR3aa: CASSLAPRLAQMKDTQYF

j_gene: TRBJ1-2
v_gene: TRBV10-3
len: 14
abundance: NA
d_gene: TRBD1
CDR3nt: TGTGCCATCAGTGAGGGGACAGGAAACTATGGCTACACCTTC
CDR3aa: CAISEGTGNYGYTF

j_gene: TRBJ2-7
v_gene: TRBV4-3
len: 18
abundance: NA
d_gene: TRBD2
CDR3nt: TGCGCCAGCAGCCAACAGACTAGCGGGAGTGGTGAGACCTACGAGCAGTACTTC
CDR3aa: CASSQQTSGSGETYEQYF

j_gene: TRBJ1-4
v_gene: TRBV6-5
len: 14
abundance: NA
d_gene: NA
CDR3nt: TGTGCCAGCAGCCGACAGCCCCTGAACGAAAAACTGTTTTTT
CDR3aa: CASSRQPLNEKLFF

j_gene: TRBJ2-5
v_gene: TRBV5-1
len: 11
abundance: NA
d_gene: NA
CDR3nt: TGCGCCAGCAGCTCAGGAGAGACCCAGTACTTC
CDR3aa: CASSSGETQYF

j_gene: TRBJ2-1
v_gene: TRBV15
len: 16
abundance: NA
d_gene: TRBD1
CDR3nt: TGTGCCACCAGCAGAGATCGCGGACAGGGGGAAAATGAGCAGTTCTTC
CDR3aa: CATSRDRGQGENEQFF

j_gene: TRBJ2-1
v_gene: TRBV4-3
len: 20
abundance: NA
d_gene: TRBD2
CDR3nt: TGCGCCAGCAGCCAAGAGGTCGGCACTAGCGTAGGCTCCTCTTTCAATGAGCAGTTCTTC
CDR3aa: CASSQEVGTSVGSSFNEQFF